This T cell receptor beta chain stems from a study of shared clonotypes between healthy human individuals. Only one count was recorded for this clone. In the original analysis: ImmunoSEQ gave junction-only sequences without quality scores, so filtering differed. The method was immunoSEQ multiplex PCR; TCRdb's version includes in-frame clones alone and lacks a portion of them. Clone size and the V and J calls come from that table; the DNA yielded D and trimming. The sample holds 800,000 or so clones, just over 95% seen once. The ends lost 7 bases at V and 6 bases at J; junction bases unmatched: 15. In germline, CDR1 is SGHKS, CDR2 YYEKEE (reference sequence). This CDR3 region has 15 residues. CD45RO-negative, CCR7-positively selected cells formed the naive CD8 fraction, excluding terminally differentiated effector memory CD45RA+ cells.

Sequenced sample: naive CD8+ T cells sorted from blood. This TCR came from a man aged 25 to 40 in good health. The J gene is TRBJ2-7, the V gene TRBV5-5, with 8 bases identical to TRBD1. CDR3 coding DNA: TGTGCCAGCTTGGCCCCAGGGGGCAGAGGATCCGAGCAGTACTTC. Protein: CASLAPGGRGSEQYF.